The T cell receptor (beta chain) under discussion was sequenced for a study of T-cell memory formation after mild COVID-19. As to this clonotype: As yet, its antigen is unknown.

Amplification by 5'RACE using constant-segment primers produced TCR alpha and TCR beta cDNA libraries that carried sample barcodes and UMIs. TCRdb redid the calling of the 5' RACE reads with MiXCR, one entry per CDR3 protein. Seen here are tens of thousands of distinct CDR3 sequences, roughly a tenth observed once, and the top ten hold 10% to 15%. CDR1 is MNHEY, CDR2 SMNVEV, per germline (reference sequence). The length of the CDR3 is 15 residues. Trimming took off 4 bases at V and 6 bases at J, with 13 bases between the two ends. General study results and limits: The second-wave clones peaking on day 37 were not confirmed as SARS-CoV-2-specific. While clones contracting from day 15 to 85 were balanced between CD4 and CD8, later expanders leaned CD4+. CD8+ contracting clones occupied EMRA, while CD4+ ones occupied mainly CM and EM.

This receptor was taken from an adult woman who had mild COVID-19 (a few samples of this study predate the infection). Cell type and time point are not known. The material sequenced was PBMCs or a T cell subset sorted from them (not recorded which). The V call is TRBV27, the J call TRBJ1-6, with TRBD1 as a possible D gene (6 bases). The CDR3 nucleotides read TGTGCCAGCAGTTCTCGGACAGCGGCTAATTCACCCCTCCACTTT. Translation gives CASSSRTAANSPLHF.